The 23 T cell receptor beta chains reported below all come from one sample, sequenced in a study of PD-1 blockade in classical Hodgkin lymphoma. TCRdb keeps only in-frame clones here, not all; method: immunoSEQ multiplex PCR. The data contain about 89,000 clones, 90% of them singletons. The sample's time point: cycle 4 day 1 (C4D1), after 5 to 7 weeks of nivolumab. Exposure to brentuximab vedotin varied, and each patient had relapsed following autologous stem cell transplantation. The sequencing here drew on peripheral blood mononuclear cells (PBMCs), taken before the fourth cycle of nivolumab. The receptors stem from a human donor with classical Hodgkin lymphoma.

The chain is built from TRBV18 and TRBJ2-3; 7 bases match TRBD1. CDR1 is KGHSH and CDR2 is LQKENI in the germline V gene. The CDR3 is 14 amino acids. Losses at the gene ends were 5 bases for V and 6 bases for J; bases not matched to a gene: 8. The CDR3 reads CASSDRTGTDTQYF. CDR3 nucleotide sequence: TGTGCCAGCTCAGATCGGACAGGTACGGATACGCAGTATTTT.

The chain recombines TRBV7-9 with TRBJ2-1, with D tentatively TRBD1 (6 bases). The V and J ends lost 6 bases and 8 bases respectively, with 14 bases between them. The germline V gene has CDR1 SEHNR and CDR2 FQNEAQ (reference sequence). CDR3 length equals 13 residues. CDR3 coding DNA: TGTGCCAGCAGATATAAACAGGGCCATGAGCAGTTCTTC. It encodes CASRYKQGHEQFF.

The J gene is TRBJ1-3, the V gene TRBV6-5; D is possibly TRBD1 (5 bases). Per germline, CDR1 MNHEY and CDR2 SVGAGI. Trimming removed 4 bases from V and 0 bases from J, with 13 bases in between. The CDR3 runs 16 residues. CDR3 sequence (DNA): TGTGCCAGCAGTTTAAAGGACACACTCTCTGGAAACACCATATATTTT. Its protein product is CASSLKDTLSGNTIYF.

The J gene is TRBJ1-1, the V gene TRBV30; 7 nucleotides align to TRBD1. This CDR3 spans 15 amino acids. V lost 0 bases to trimming and J lost 1 base; unmatched junction nucleotides: 5. Germline loops: CDR1 GTSNPN, CDR2 SVGIG (reference sequence). DNA for the CDR3: TGTGCCTGGAGTGTATCATGGACAGGGAACACTGAAGCTTTCTTT. Residues: CAWSVSWTGNTEAFF.

The rearrangement joins TRBV13 to TRBJ2-7; 13 bases fit TRBD2. Germline V CDR1 and CDR2: PRHDT, FYEKMQ (reference sequence). CDR3 length: 15 residues. The V and J ends lost 5 bases and 2 bases, in that order; junction bases with no gene match: 3. The CDR3 sequence is CASSPTSGGAYEQYF. For the CDR3, the DNA is TGTGCCAGCAGCCCTACTAGCGGGGGGGCCTACGAGCAGTACTTC.

This clone appeared once. This chain uses TRBV6-5 with TRBJ2-1; TRBD1 or TRBD2 may be the D gene (5 bases each). CDR3 size: 14 residues. Per the germline V gene, CDR1 is MNHEY and CDR2 is SVGAGI. Trimming cost V 6 bases and J 10 bases, with 19 bases left between them. DNA for the CDR3: TGTGCCAGCAGCCGCGACGGGACCCAGGGAGAGCAGTTCTTC. Residues: CASSRDGTQGEQFF.

The J gene is TRBJ2-1, the V gene TRBV6-1; D not resolved. The CDR3 has 14 residues. Germline V gene data show CDR1 as MNHNS and CDR2 as SASEGT. V lost 6 bases and J 7 bases, leaving 16 bases between the germline ends. The CDR3 DNA reads as TGTGCCAGCAGCAAGGGTTTTGATGTGAATGAGCAGTTCTTC. Translating it yields CASSKGFDVNEQFF.

In DNA, the CDR3 is TGCGCCAGCAGCTTAGGTTGGGGGCAGAGCACCGGGGAGCTGTTTTTT. Protein sequence: CASSLGWGQSTGELFF. The J gene is TRBJ2-2, the V gene TRBV5-1; weak D call: TRBD1 (6 bases). This CDR3 contains 16 residues. Trimming cost V 2 bases and J 4 bases, with 15 bases left between them. Germline CDR1 SGHRS, CDR2 YFSETQ.

The V gene is TRBV11-3, the J gene TRBJ2-2, with D perhaps TRBD2 (6 bases). The CDR3 consists of 20 residues. Germline V lookup: CDR1 SGHNT, CDR2 YENEEA. Deletions cut 5 bases from V and 0 bases from J, with 25 bases between. The CDR3 reads CASSRSDYPQRIANTGELFF. CDR3 sequence (DNA): TGTGCCAGCAGCCGATCGGACTACCCCCAGCGGATCGCGAACACCGGGGAGCTGTTTTTT.

The CDR3 coding sequence is TGCGCCAGCAGCCAGGGCCCGCTGCCCTACAATGAGCAGTTCTTC. Its translation: CASSQGPLPYNEQFF. The chain uses TRBV4-1 and TRBJ2-1; D gene uncertain. Germline CDR1 reads MGHRA; CDR2 reads YSYEKL. Trimming took off 3 bases at V and 2 bases at J, with 11 bases between the two ends. The CDR3 has 15 amino acids.

V is TRBV9 and J is TRBJ2-7; D remains ambiguous. CDR3 length equals 12 residues. Germline V CDR1 and CDR2: SGDLS, YYNGEE. V was shortened by 3 bases and J by 3 bases, with 7 bases between the two germline ends. The CDR3 loop reads CASSATGYEQYF. The CDR3 DNA follows: TGTGCCAGCAGCGCGACTGGCTACGAGCAGTACTTC.

This chain links TRBV30 with TRBJ2-6, with 8 bases fitting TRBD1. Germline V gene data show CDR1 as GTSNPN and CDR2 as SVGIG (reference sequence). V lost 0 bases and J lost 0; bases outside the gene matches: 10. The CDR3 length is 19 residues. The CDR3 is CAWSVGTGFISSGANVLTF. The CDR3 DNA sequence: TGTGCCTGGAGTGTAGGGACAGGTTTTATAAGCTCTGGGGCCAACGTCCTGACTTTC.

The J gene is TRBJ1-6, the V gene TRBV9, with 7 bases lining up with TRBD1. Looked up from germline, CDR1 is SGDLS and CDR2 is YYNGEE. The CDR3 spans 15 residues. Germline trimming cut 3 bases from V and 7 bases from J; bases unmatched to any gene: 7. DNA for the CDR3: TGTGCCAGCAGCGCCCGACAGGGACGCAATTCACCCCTCCACTTT. Amino acid sequence: CASSARQGRNSPLHF.

CDR3 bases: TGTGCCAGCAGTGATAGCAATCAGCCCCAGCATTTT. It encodes CASSDSNQPQHF. The chain employs TRBV6-5 and TRBJ1-5; D gene unclear. This CDR3 has 12 residues. Germline assignment: CDR1 MNHEY and CDR2 SVGAGI. Trimming removed 5 bases from V and 0 bases from J, with 2 bases in between.

The V and J genes are TRBV6-1 and TRBJ1-1; TRBD1 is a possible D gene (5 bases). Germline values: CDR1 MNHNS, CDR2 SASEGT. This CDR3 spans 13 amino acids. V was trimmed by 1 base and J by 7 bases, leaving 10 bases between them. CDR3 amino acids: CASSEETRVEAFF. CDR3 in DNA: TGTGCCAGCAGTGAAGAAACCAGGGTTGAAGCTTTCTTT.

The chain joins TRBV30 to TRBJ1-5; possibly TRBD1 for D (5 bases). Between the trimmed V and J ends, which lost 0 bases and 6 bases, there was a span of 18 bases. The CDR3 consists of 16 residues. Germline V gene data show CDR1 as GTSNPN and CDR2 as SVGIG (reference sequence). The CDR3 DNA sequence: TGTGCCTGGAGTGTACGGTCGGCAGGGAGAAGTCAGCCCCAGCATTTT. As protein: CAWSVRSAGRSQPQHF.

This clone showed up just a few times. This chain connects TRBV2 to TRBJ1-5; D is unresolved. CDR3 size: 14 residues. V was shortened by 1 base and J by 9 bases, with 13 bases between the two germline ends. In germline, CDR1 is SNHLY, CDR2 FYNNEI. The CDR3 nucleotides are TGTGCCAGCAGTGAAGAAGTTTTTGGAGGGCCCCAGCATTTT. Translating it yields CASSEEVFGGPQHF.

J is TRBJ1-1 and V is TRBV11-2, with TRBD1 as a possible D gene (6 bases). Trimming left V 6 bases short and J 4 bases short, with 18 bases between. CDR3 length equals 15 residues. Germline assignment: CDR1 SGHAT and CDR2 FQNNGV. DNA of the CDR3: TGTGCCAGCAGACTCACCAGGGGTAGGGGCACTGAAGCTTTCTTT. Translating it yields CASRLTRGRGTEAFF.

The rearrangement uses TRBV4-3 and TRBJ2-3; D perhaps matches TRBD1 (6 bases). Germline assignment: CDR1 LGHNA and CDR2 YSLEER. V shed 0 bases and J shed 6 bases, with 16 bases lying between them. CDR3 size: 16 residues. The CDR3 DNA is TGCGCCAGCAGCCAAGAGGCACAGGGAAGGGTGGATACGCAGTATTTT. Protein product: CASSQEAQGRVDTQYF.

CDR3 nucleotide sequence: TGTGCCAGCATTTTGAGGGGGGGTAACAATGAGCAGTTCTTC. It encodes CASILRGGNNEQFF. The chain has TRBV27 and TRBJ2-1, with D possibly matching TRBD2 (7 bases). Trimming took off 7 bases at V and 5 bases at J, with 15 bases between the two ends. Germline loops: CDR1 MNHEY, CDR2 SMNVEV (reference sequence). The CDR3 totals 14 residues.

This clone occurred once. The chain joins TRBV4-3 to TRBJ1-1; D gene ambiguous. The V and J ends lost 0 bases and 6 bases respectively, with 11 bases between them. The CDR3 has 14 amino acids. Germline-derived CDR1 and CDR2 are LGHNA and YSLEER. CDR3 coding DNA: TGCGCCAGCAGCCAAGATCGGGGATTGCCTGAAGCTTTCTTT. The encoded protein is CASSQDRGLPEAFF.

The rearrangement joins TRBV6-5 to TRBJ1-3; 8 bases match TRBD1. The CDR3 loop spans 15 amino acids. Germline assignment: CDR1 MNHEY and CDR2 SVGAGI. The V segment lost 6 bases and the J segment 7 bases; nucleotides outside the gene matches: 11. CDR3 loop: CASSPLGTGDNTIYF. CDR3 sequence (DNA): TGTGCCAGCAGCCCCCTAGGGACAGGAGACAACACCATATATTTT.

The chain has TRBV19 and TRBJ1-1, with D perhaps matching TRBD1 (6 bases). The CDR3 is 15 residues long. Germline V gene data show CDR1 as LNHDA and CDR2 as SQIVND (reference sequence). Trimming cost V 1 base and J 4 bases, with 13 bases left between them. The CDR3 loop reads CASSIGSRGLTEAFF. The CDR3 DNA follows: TGTGCCAGTAGTATAGGGTCGCGGGGGCTCACTGAAGCTTTCTTT.